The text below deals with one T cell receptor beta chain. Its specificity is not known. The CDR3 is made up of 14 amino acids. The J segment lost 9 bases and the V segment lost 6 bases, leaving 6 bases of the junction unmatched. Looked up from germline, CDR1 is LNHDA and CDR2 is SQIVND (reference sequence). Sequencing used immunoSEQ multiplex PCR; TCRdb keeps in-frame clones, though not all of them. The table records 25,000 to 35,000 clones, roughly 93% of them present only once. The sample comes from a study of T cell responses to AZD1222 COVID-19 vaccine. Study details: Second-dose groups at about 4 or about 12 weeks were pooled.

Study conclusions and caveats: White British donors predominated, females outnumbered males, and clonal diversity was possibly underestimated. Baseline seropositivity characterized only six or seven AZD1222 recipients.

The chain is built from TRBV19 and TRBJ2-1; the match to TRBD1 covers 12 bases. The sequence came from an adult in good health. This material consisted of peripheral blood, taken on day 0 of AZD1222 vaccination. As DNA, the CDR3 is TGTGCCAGTAGCCGGGACAGGGGGCTTGGTGAGCAGTTCTTC. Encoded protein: CASSRDRGLGEQFF.